Shown below are 27 T cell receptor beta chains from a single sample sequenced in a study of cytomegalovirus exposure and HLA in healthy donors. PCR involved 60 Vbeta and 13 Jbeta primers. The table came from immunoSEQ multiplex PCR; TCRdb's copy has only in-frame clones and leaves some out. The table shows around 140,000 clones, with about two thirds occurring only once. The source material was PBMCs. Source of these receptors: a man aged 50 or older in good health and CMV-seropositive.

The chain carries TRBV5-6 and TRBJ2-2, with no clear D. The V end was cut by 1 base, the J end by 7 bases, with 17 bases between. Germline lookup yields CDR1 SGHDT and CDR2 YYEEEE. The CDR3 is 16 residues long. This CDR3 is CASSLRQTTVFGELFF. For the CDR3, the DNA is TGTGCCAGCAGCTTGAGGCAGACAACCGTTTTCGGGGAGCTGTTTTTT.

To note about this clone: This sample includes further DNA sequences coding for the same CDR3. This sequence joins TRBV7-2 and TRBJ2-7; 7 nucleotides match TRBD2. This CDR3 is built from 19 residues. V shed 5 bases and J 5 bases; nucleotides not matched to a gene: 24. CDR1 and CDR2 (germline): SGHTA, FQGNSA. This CDR3 reads CASSPRLDPSGKRLDEQYF. As DNA, the CDR3 is TGTGCCAGCAGCCCCCGACTCGACCCAAGCGGGAAAAGACTAGACGAGCAGTACTTC.

DNA of the CDR3: TGTGCCAGCAGCTTGACAGGGGGCGCAGATACGCAGTATTTT. Protein sequence: CASSLTGGADTQYF. The chain links TRBV7-9 to TRBJ2-3, with 10 bases that match TRBD1. The CDR3 is 14 amino acids. Germline CDR1 and CDR2: SEHNR and FQNEAQ (reference sequence). V lost 3 bases, J lost 4 bases, and 1 base stayed unmatched.

The V call is TRBV19, the J call TRBJ2-3; the D gene is possibly TRBD1 (5 bases). Germline CDR1 and CDR2: LNHDA and SQIVND (reference sequence). The length of the CDR3 is 15 residues. V was pared by 3 bases and J by 1 base, with 11 bases between. DNA of the CDR3: TGTGCCAGTAGTATGGGGCTAGGGGGCACAGATACGCAGTATTTT. Its translation: CASSMGLGGTDTQYF.

V and J are TRBV7-6 and TRBJ2-5; TRBD2 is a possible D gene (6 bases). The CDR3 loop spans 13 amino acids. Germline assignment: CDR1 SGHVS and CDR2 FNYEAQ. Trimming took off 4 bases at V and 4 bases at J, with 10 bases between the two ends. Written as DNA, the CDR3 is TGTGCCAGCAGCTACCAGGGAGGAGAGACCCAGTACTTC. The encoded protein is CASSYQGGETQYF.

The chain carries TRBV18 and TRBJ2-7, with 10 bases fitting TRBD1. CDR3 length equals 14 residues. Trimming took 4 bases from V and 2 from J; bases not matched to a gene: 2. CDR1 is KGHSH and CDR2 is LQKENI in the germline V gene. For the CDR3, the DNA is TGTGCCAGCTCACAAGGACAGGGGGCCTACGAGCAGTACTTC. This codes for CASSQGQGAYEQYF.

This chain connects TRBV14 to TRBJ2-7; a possible D gene is TRBD1 (6 bases). CDR3 size: 15 residues. In germline, CDR1 is SGHDN, CDR2 FVKESK. V shed 0 bases and J shed 3 bases, with 12 bases lying between them. Here the CDR3 reads CASSQDRRQVYEQYF. The CDR3 DNA reads as TGTGCCAGCAGCCAAGATCGAAGACAGGTCTACGAGCAGTACTTC. The entire variable domain, with the rest obtained from reference TRBV14 and TRBJ2-7, is as follows: EAGVTQFPSHSVIEKGQTVTLRCDPISGHDNLYWYRRVMGKEIKFLLHFVKESKQDESGMPNNRFLAERTGGTYSTLKVQPAELEDSGVYFCASSQDRRQVYEQYFGPGTRLTVT.

The chain has TRBV18 and TRBJ2-7; 7 bases are shared with TRBD1. The V gene's germline CDR1 is KGHSH and CDR2 LQKENI. Trimming took 0 bases from V and 1 from J; bases not matched to a gene: 9. The CDR3 spans 17 residues. CDR3 in amino acids: CASSPPKGTAISYEQYF. The CDR3 region has the DNA TGTGCCAGCTCACCACCGAAGGGGACAGCGATATCCTACGAGCAGTACTTC.

The chain recombines TRBV21-1 with TRBJ1-5. TRBV21-1 is a pseudogene locus. There are 11 residues in the CDR3. The DNA for the CDR3 is TGTGCCAGCAGTTCGTATCAGCCCCAGCATTTT. Translated: CASSSYQPQHF.

The genes are TRBV5-5 and TRBJ2-5; weak D call: TRBD2 (6 bases). Trimming shortened V by 4 bases and J by 5 bases, and 15 bases separated the two germline ends. This CDR3 has 14 amino acids. Per the germline V gene, CDR1 is SGHKS and CDR2 is YYEKEE (reference sequence). The CDR3 here is CASSPRPSGETQYF. The CDR3 DNA reads TGTGCCAGCAGCCCACGACCAAGCGGGGAGACCCAGTACTTC.

The J gene is TRBJ1-5, the V gene TRBV4-2, with 8 bases lining up with TRBD1. CDR1 and CDR2 from the germline V gene are LGHNA and YNFKEQ. V gave up 3 bases and J gave up 14 bases; unmatched junction bases: 12. The CDR3 covers 14 residues. DNA for the CDR3: TGTGCCAGCAGCCATCCAAGACGACAGGGGCCGAAGCATTTT. It is translated as CASSHPRRQGPKHF.

V gene TRBV4-1 combines with J gene TRBJ2-2, with 13 positions matching TRBD2. Unmatched junction bases numbered 4, after V lost 4 bases and J lost 2 bases. This CDR3 spans 17 amino acids. Germline loops: CDR1 MGHRA, CDR2 YSYEKL. CDR3 bases: TGCGCCAGCAGCCCTGGACTAGCGGGGGTAAACACCGGGGAGCTGTTTTTT. This gives the protein CASSPGLAGVNTGELFF.

V gene TRBV2 combines with J gene TRBJ2-5; TRBD1 matches 8 bases. Trimming at V came to 8 bases and at J to 6 bases, leaving 14 bases not matched to a gene. The CDR3 has 15 amino acids. Germline values: CDR1 SNHLY, CDR2 FYNNEI. The CDR3 region is CASEGQGARHQTQYF. DNA for the CDR3: TGTGCCAGCGAAGGACAGGGTGCCCGACATCAGACCCAGTACTTC.

This sequence joins TRBV5-4 and TRBJ1-2; 9 bases fit TRBD1. The CDR3 totals 18 residues. Germline V lookup: CDR1 SGHNT, CDR2 YYREEE (reference sequence). With V trimmed by 4 bases and J by 2 bases, 15 bases remained unmatched. The CDR3 DNA reads as TGTGCCAGCAGCCGAAAAATTCCCGGACAGGGGACCAACTATGGCTACACCTTC. The encoded protein is CASSRKIPGQGTNYGYTF.

This chain connects TRBV27 to TRBJ1-6; the match to TRBD1 covers 7 bases. The germline gives CDR1 MNHEY, CDR2 SMNVEV (reference sequence). The CDR3 has 16 residues. With V trimmed by 0 bases and J by 9 bases, 8 bases remained unmatched. The CDR3 spells CASSLSTTGWRSPLHF. CDR3 nucleotide sequence: TGTGCCAGCAGTTTATCGACGACAGGGTGGCGTTCACCCCTCCACTTT.

V and J are TRBV7-2 and TRBJ1-1; weak D call: TRBD1 (6 bases). This CDR3 comprises 15 residues. Germline lookup yields CDR1 SGHTA and CDR2 FQGNSA. Trimming cost V 0 bases and J 5 bases, with 13 bases left between them. The CDR3 reads CASSLALQGGTEAFF. For the CDR3, the DNA is TGTGCCAGCAGCTTAGCTTTACAGGGTGGGACTGAAGCTTTCTTT. Full variable domain (remainder filled in from reference TRBV7-2 and TRBJ1-1): GAGVSQSPSNKVTEKGKDVELRCDPISGHTALYWYRQSLGQGLEFLIYFQGNSAPDKSGLPSDRFSAERTGGSVSTLTIQRTQQEDSAVYLCASSLALQGGTEAFFGQGTRLTVV.

The chain uses TRBV6-5 and TRBJ1-2, with unresolved D. Germline assignment: CDR1 MNHEY and CDR2 SVGAGI. The CDR3 length is 14 residues. V shed 2 bases and J shed 4 bases, with 11 bases lying between them. The CDR3 loop is CASSYDAAPYGYTF. The CDR3 bases are TGTGCCAGCAGTTACGACGCGGCCCCCTATGGCTACACCTTC.

The chain has TRBV5-4 and TRBJ2-7; tentative D call: TRBD1 (7 bases). V was cut by 4 bases and J by 4 bases, with 18 bases left in between. The germline V gene encodes CDR1 SGHNT and CDR2 YYREEE (reference sequence). This CDR3 contains 15 residues. CDR3 residues: CASSIGGTASYEQYF. Written as DNA, the CDR3 is TGTGCCAGCAGCATTGGAGGGACAGCCTCGTACGAGCAGTACTTC.

This clone was observed a few times. The chain employs TRBV6-5 and TRBJ1-1; possibly TRBD1 for D (6 bases). CDR3 length: 15 residues. Trimming took off 2 bases at V and 5 bases at J, with 15 bases between the two ends. Germline V gene lookup returns CDR1 MNHEY and CDR2 SVGAGI. CDR3 protein: CASSYLAGAVTEAFF. CDR3 DNA: TGTGCCAGCAGTTACCTCGCAGGGGCGGTAACTGAAGCTTTCTTT.

The gene calls are TRBV27 and TRBJ2-3; 9 bases are a match to TRBD2. J gave up 3 bases and V 2 bases, and 12 bases lay outside the gene matches. Germline CDR1 and CDR2: MNHEY and SMNVEV (reference sequence). The CDR3 sequence is 18 residues long. CDR3 sequence reads: CASSLLYVAGGPTDTQYF. For the CDR3, the DNA is TGTGCCAGCAGTTTACTTTATGTGGCGGGGGGGCCGACAGATACGCAGTATTTT.

The J gene is TRBJ2-3, the V gene TRBV19, with D possibly TRBD1 on 5 matching bases. CDR1 and CDR2 (germline): LNHDA, SQIVND (reference sequence). The ends were cut back, 7 bases at V and 3 bases at J, with 17 bases in the middle. The CDR3 extends over 15 amino acids. CDR3 in amino acids: CASTRTSPGTDTQYF. DNA of the CDR3: TGTGCCAGTACGAGGACATCCCCTGGGACAGATACGCAGTATTTT.

The V and J genes are TRBV7-9 and TRBJ1-1, with D possibly TRBD1 on 6 matching bases. The CDR3 consists of 15 residues. From germline, CDR1 is SEHNR and CDR2 FQNEAQ (reference sequence). Between the trimmed V and J ends, which lost 1 base and 0 bases, there was a span of 9 bases. As DNA, the CDR3 is TGTGCCAGCAGCTTAGAAACAGGGCTGAACACTGAAGCTTTCTTT. Its translation: CASSLETGLNTEAFF. The whole variable domain, remainder taken from reference TRBV7-9 and TRBJ1-1, is DTGVSQNPRHKITKRGQNVTFRCDPISEHNRLYWYRQTLGQGPEFLTYFQNEAQLEKSRLLSDRFSAERPKGSFSTLEIQRTEQGDSAMYLCASSLETGLNTEAFFGQGTRLTVV.

V and J are TRBV27 and TRBJ2-2; TRBD1 aligns across 8 bases. The CDR3 has 15 amino acids. The J segment lost 5 bases and the V segment lost 0 bases, leaving 2 bases of the junction unmatched. Germline V gene lookup returns CDR1 MNHEY and CDR2 SMNVEV (reference sequence). The CDR3 DNA is TGTGCCAGCAGTTTATCCAGGGGGCCGACCGGGGAGCTGTTTTTT. Its protein is CASSLSRGPTGELFF.

The chain recombines TRBV5-6 with TRBJ2-2; TRBD2 matches 12 bases. Germline trimming cut 6 bases from V and 1 base from J; bases unmatched to any gene: 10. The germline V gene encodes CDR1 SGHDT and CDR2 YYEEEE. This CDR3 has 18 amino acids. As DNA, the CDR3 is TGTGCCAGCAACCGTCGGACTAGCGGGATCCAGAACACCGGGGAGCTGTTTTTT. Translated, it gives CASNRRTSGIQNTGELFF.

In this sample, this clone turned up once. The chain carries TRBV11-3 and TRBJ2-7, with TRBD2 identical over 7 bases. From germline, CDR1 is SGHNT and CDR2 YENEEA. The CDR3 is 14 residues long. V shed 3 bases and J 4 bases; nucleotides not matched to a gene: 6. The CDR3 DNA is TGTGCCAGCAGCTTCGGCGGGAGTCGGTACGAGCAGTACTTC. It specifies CASSFGGSRYEQYF.

Concerning this clone: The germline gene is not matched at one end of the junction; a read error may be the cause. The rearrangement uses TRBV5-1 and TRBJ2-1; TRBD1 agrees at 11 bases. Germline CDR1 and CDR2: SGHRS and YFSETQ. The CDR3 contains 15 residues. CDR3 sequence: CASSLGTGGYNEQFF. The DNA for the CDR3 is TGCGCCAGCAGTTTGGGGACAGGGGGCTACAATGAGCAGTTCTTC.

This rearrangement joins TRBV19 to TRBJ1-4; D might be TRBD1 (5 bases). Trimming removed 5 bases at V and 7 bases at J, with 14 bases between. Germline lookup yields CDR1 LNHDA and CDR2 SQIVND (reference sequence). The CDR3 is 14 residues long. This CDR3 reads CASSLQGWVEKLFF. The CDR3 DNA reads TGTGCCAGTAGTCTGCAGGGTTGGGTTGAAAAACTGTTTTTT.